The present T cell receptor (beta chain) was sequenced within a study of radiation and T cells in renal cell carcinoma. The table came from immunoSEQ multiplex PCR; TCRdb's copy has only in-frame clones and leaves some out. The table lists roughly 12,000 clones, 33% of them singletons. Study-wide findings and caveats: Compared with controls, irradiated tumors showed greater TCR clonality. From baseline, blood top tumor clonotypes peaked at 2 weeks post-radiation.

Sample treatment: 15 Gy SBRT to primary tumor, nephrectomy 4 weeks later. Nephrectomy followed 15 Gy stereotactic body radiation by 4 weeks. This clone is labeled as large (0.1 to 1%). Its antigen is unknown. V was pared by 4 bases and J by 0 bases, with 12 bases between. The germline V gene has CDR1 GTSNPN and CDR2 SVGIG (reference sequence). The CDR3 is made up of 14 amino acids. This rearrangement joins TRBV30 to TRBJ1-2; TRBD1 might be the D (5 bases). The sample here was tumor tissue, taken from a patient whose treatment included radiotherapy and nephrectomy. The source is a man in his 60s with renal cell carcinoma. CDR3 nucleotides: TGTGCCTGGAATGTAGGGACGGCTAACTATGGCTACACCTTC. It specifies CAWNVGTANYGYTF.